Below are 9 T cell receptor beta chains sequenced from a single sample in a study of cytomegalovirus exposure and HLA in healthy donors. Clones were read by immunoSEQ multiplex PCR, and TCRdb kept only the in-frame ones, dropping some. Of 200,000 to 300,000 clones in the sample, 75% to 90% were seen once. Sequencing input: PBMCs. These receptors came from a woman between 25 and 40 years old in good health and CMV-seropositive.

The gene calls are TRBV19 and TRBJ2-7, with 11 positions matching TRBD1. Trimming at V came to 6 bases and at J to 3 bases, leaving 4 bases not matched to a gene. The CDR3 has 14 amino acids. The germline V gene encodes CDR1 LNHDA and CDR2 SQIVND (reference sequence). CDR3 sequence: CASRRDRGSYEQYF. In DNA form, the CDR3 reads TGTGCCAGTAGACGGGACAGGGGGAGCTACGAGCAGTACTTC.

CDR3 in DNA: TGTGCCAGCAGCTTGGGTACTTACGAGCAGTACTTC. This sequence encodes CASSLGTYEQYF. The chain links TRBV5-6 to TRBJ2-7; no clear D. Germline CDR1 reads SGHDT; CDR2 reads YYEEEE. The CDR3 runs 12 residues. V dropped 0 bases and J dropped 4 bases, with 5 bases sitting between them.

The gene calls are TRBV15 and TRBJ2-5, with 14 bases lining up with TRBD2. Germline trimming cut 0 bases from V and 5 bases from J; bases unmatched to any gene: 2. The CDR3 length is 16 residues. The germline gives CDR1 LNHNV, CDR2 YYDKDF (reference sequence). CDR3 residues: CATSREGTSGSETQYF. For the CDR3, the DNA is TGTGCCACCAGCAGAGAGGGGACTAGCGGGAGTGAGACCCAGTACTTC.

The genes are TRBV5-1 and TRBJ1-4; D may be TRBD1 (5 bases). CDR1 and CDR2 (germline): SGHRS, YFSETQ. Trimming removed 3 bases at V and 7 bases at J, with 22 bases between. This CDR3 comprises 17 residues. For the CDR3, the DNA is TGCGCCAGCAGCTCCAGGGAGGCGCGGGACCCTTCTGAAAAACTGTTTTTT. This translates into CASSSREARDPSEKLFF.

This clone has just one count. V is TRBV27 and J is TRBJ2-2; D remains ambiguous. CDR3 length: 15 residues. CDR1 is MNHEY, CDR2 SMNVEV, per germline (reference sequence). Trimming removed 3 bases at V and 0 bases at J, with 8 bases between. CDR3 residues: CASSFQIPNTGELFF. In nucleotides, the CDR3 is TGTGCCAGCAGTTTTCAGATCCCGAACACCGGGGAGCTGTTTTTT.

J is TRBJ2-7 and V is TRBV27; TRBD2 aligns across 11 bases. J gave up 5 bases and V 9 bases, and 9 bases lay outside the gene matches. Germline CDR1 and CDR2: MNHEY and SMNVEV (reference sequence). The CDR3 is 14 amino acids. CDR3 region: CASLRLAGNHEQYF. CDR3 nucleotide sequence: TGTGCCAGTTTACGACTAGCGGGGAACCACGAGCAGTACTTC.

The chain links TRBV25-1 to TRBJ1-2; the match to TRBD1 covers 10 bases. The CDR3 is 16 residues long. The V and J ends lost 3 bases and 8 bases, in that order; junction bases with no gene match: 12. Germline values: CDR1 MGHDK, CDR2 SYGVNS. Written as DNA, the CDR3 is TGTGCCAGCAGTGAGAGACAGGGGGCCCTGATAGAAGGCTACACCTTC. Translated: CASSERQGALIEGYTF.

V is TRBV11-2 and J is TRBJ2-1; unclear D gene. The germline CDR1 and CDR2 sequences are SGHAT and FQNNGV. Trimming cost V 0 bases and J 4 bases, with 7 bases left between them. The CDR3 totals 14 residues. For the CDR3, the DNA is TGTGCCAGCAGCTTAGATCACGGGTACAATGAGCAGTTCTTC. This translates into CASSLDHGYNEQFF. Full variable domain (outside the CDR3, taken from reference TRBV11-2 and TRBJ2-1): EAGVAQSPRYKIIEKRQSVAFWCNPISGHATLYWYQQILGQGPKLLIQFQNNGVVDDSQLPKDRFSAERLKGVDSTLKIQPAKLEDSAVYLCASSLDHGYNEQFFGPGTRLTVL.

The CDR3 region is CASSADTNYGYTF. The CDR3 nucleotides read TGTGCCAGCAGTGCGGACACAAACTATGGCTACACCTTC. V is TRBV27 and J is TRBJ1-2, with a weak D call TRBD1 (5 bases). Germline lookup yields CDR1 MNHEY and CDR2 SMNVEV (reference sequence). V dropped 5 bases and J dropped 2 bases, with 9 bases sitting between them. The CDR3 runs 13 residues.